This record concerns one T cell receptor beta chain sequence. Antigen specificity is unknown. The identical CDR3 is also encoded by other nucleotide sequences in the sample. This entry comes from a study of tumor-infiltrating lymphocytes in localized non-small cell lung cancer. Study context: Each patient gave resected tumor and non-adjacent uninvolved lung tissue.

Study-wide findings and caveats: Not all patients were TCR sequenced, owing to tissue quantity. Technical variation could not be separated from intratumor heterogeneity here. Tumors had more T cell infiltration than uninvolved lung, per TCRbeta sequencing and CD3 counts.

Produced via immunoSEQ multiplex PCR; TCRdb's table is partial and in-frame only. The data show 9,500 to 15,000 clones, around 80% seen once. The V gene's germline CDR1 is MNHEY and CDR2 SVGAGI. The CDR3 runs to 11 residues. V lost 4 bases, J lost 8 bases, and 8 bases lay in between. The rearrangement links TRBV6-5 to TRBJ1-2; the D gene is possibly TRBD1 (5 bases). What was sequenced was lung tumor tissue. This clonotype was obtained from a human donor with non-small cell lung cancer. The CDR3 coding sequence is TGTGCCAGCAGTTCGGGGGTCGGCTACACCTTC. It is translated as CASSSGVGYTF.